This TCR beta chain was recorded in a study of blood T cell repertoires in COVID-19. Whole-study context: COVID-19 samples, acute and convalescent, were from the United States, Italy and Spain. In each case, the material was cDNA or gDNA derived from T cells, B-cell-depleted T cells, or PBMCs.

Per the study methods: Reference gene primer amplification in the assay estimated nucleated cell counts. Here immunoSEQ multiplex PCR was the method, and the copy in TCRdb shows in-frame clones only, minus some. The DNA gave D and trimming, while V, J and clone size come from that table. Altogether a few hundred thousand clones are present, around 85% being singletons, with the ten largest covering about 2%. The receptor comes from a man younger than 45 who had recovered from COVID-19. The sample consisted of PBMCs or T cells enriched from blood (not recorded which).

The CDR3, as DNA: TGCGCCAGCAGCTACGGGACAGGGACGGACGAGCAGTACTTC. It is translated as CASSYGTGTDEQYF. The chain couples TRBV5-1 to TRBJ2-7; 9 bases are shared with TRBD1. This CDR3 is built from 14 residues. V trimming: 3 bases; J trimming: 5 bases; junction bases outside the gene matches: 6. The germline V gene encodes CDR1 SGHRS and CDR2 YFSETQ.